Listed below are T cell receptor beta chains from one sample, sequenced in a study of cytomegalovirus exposure and HLA in healthy donors. Only in-frame clones appear in the TCRdb table, and some are missing; sequencing was by immunoSEQ multiplex PCR. The repertoire has tens of thousands of clones, roughly 97% of them found once; the top ten carry 2% to 2.5%. Sequences were obtained from PBMCs. Receptors were obtained from a man aged 18 to 35 in good health and CMV-seronegative. CDR3s include the opening cysteine and the closing phenylalanine or tryptophan. The size entry is marked missing in some rows and otherwise reads once, few, many or a size class.

clone_size	v_call	j_call	cdr3_aa
once	TRBV27	TRBJ1-2	CASSLIDSNYGYTF
-	TRBV5-1	TRBJ2-3	CASSDPSGWEQYF
-	TRBV4-2	TRBJ2-7	CASSQDLTGVYEQYF
-	TRBV30	TRBJ1-1	CAWSRRVAEAFF
-	TRBV7-9	TRBJ2-3	CASSWGTRSIDTQYF
-	TRBV2	TRBJ2-2	CASSSEGAGELFF
once	TRBV7-2	TRBJ2-1	CASSPTGLVNEQFF
once	TRBV20-1	TRBJ1-2	CSVGGYGYTF
-	TRBV5-1	TRBJ1-4	CASSLVTGKEKLFF
once	TRBV19	TRBJ2-2	CASSFTRTGELFF
once	TRBV13	TRBJ2-2	CASSLGPRLAGYTGELFF
-	TRBV27	TRBJ1-1	CASSFSGRVLNTEAFF
-	TRBV27	TRBJ2-5	CASSLSAPTGWETQYF
once	TRBV6-6	TRBJ2-7	CASSYLSSGTTYEQYF
-	TRBV5-5	TRBJ1-1	CASSPRMNTEAFF
-	TRBV19	TRBJ1-1	CASSRGAVNTEAFF
-	TRBV9	TRBJ2-7	CASSVATRDEQYF
-	TRBV10-3	TRBJ2-6	CAISESAGAGANVLTF
-	TRBV27	TRBJ1-4	CASRTGYDEKLFF
-	TRBV6-1	TRBJ1-4	CASSETREKLFF
-	TRBV27	TRBJ1-1	CASSFAENTEAFF
-	TRBV6-1	TRBJ2-1	CASSVPGRRGNEQFF
-	TRBV9	TRBJ1-5	CASSASGQGYQPQHF
-	TRBV6-5	TRBJ2-3	CASSYSGEGADTQYF
-	TRBV6-1	TRBJ2-7	CASRRRGDEQYF
-	TRBV11-1	TRBJ2-7	CASSLSSVSSYEQYF
once	TRBV28	TRBJ2-7	CASSLQGHSYEQYF
-	TRBV6-5	TRBJ1-2	CASKSEDRNYGYTF
-	TRBV29-1	TRBJ2-7	CSVRGTSGRPYEQYF
-	TRBV27	TRBJ2-7	CASSAGTARYEQYF
-	TRBV11-2	TRBJ1-1	CASSLFGGEAFF
-	TRBV6-5	TRBJ1-2	CASRSGQANGYTF
-	TRBV9	TRBJ1-2	CASSVGEGSAPFYGYTF
-	TRBV7-9	TRBJ2-7	CASSDRGPYEQYF
-	TRBV4-1	TRBJ1-1	CASSDRLNTEAFF
-	TRBV4-1	TRBJ1-1	CASSQAADRRNTEAFF
-	TRBV2	TRBJ2-1	CASSVVEQGGEQFF
-	TRBV2	TRBJ2-7	CASTPQGDNSYEQYF
-	TRBV6-1	TRBJ2-1	CASSERQGRDNEQFF
-	TRBV18	TRBJ1-1	CASSPSGLLDTEAFF
-	TRBV5-1	TRBJ1-1	CASSLVADRGVETEAFF
-	TRBV27	TRBJ2-6	CASSFAAGTLTGANVLTF
-	TRBV2	TRBJ1-1	CARTTGVNTEAFF
-	TRBV5-1	TRBJ2-1	CASSSDYTEQFF
-	TRBV5-1	TRBJ1-1	CASSWTGEPNTEAFF
-	TRBV2	TRBJ1-2	CASSEGLGFYGYTF